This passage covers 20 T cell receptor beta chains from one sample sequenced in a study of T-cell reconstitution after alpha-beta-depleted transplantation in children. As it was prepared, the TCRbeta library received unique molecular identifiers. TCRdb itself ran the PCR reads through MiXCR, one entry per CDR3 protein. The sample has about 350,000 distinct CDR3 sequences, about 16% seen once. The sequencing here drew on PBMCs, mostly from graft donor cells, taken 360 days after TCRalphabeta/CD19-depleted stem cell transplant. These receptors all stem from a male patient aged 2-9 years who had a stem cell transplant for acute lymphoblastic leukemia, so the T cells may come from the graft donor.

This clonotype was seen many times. CDR3 amino acids: CASSQDPPLRTRGTGELFF. The CDR3 DNA reads TGCGCCAGCAGCCAAGATCCTCCTCTTAGGACTAGGGGCACCGGGGAGCTGTTTTTT. The rearrangement uses TRBV4-3 and TRBJ2-2; 7 bases align to TRBD2. J was trimmed by 4 bases and V by 0 bases; bases with no gene match: 14. The CDR3 has 19 residues. The germline CDR1 and CDR2 sequences are LGHNA and YSLEER.

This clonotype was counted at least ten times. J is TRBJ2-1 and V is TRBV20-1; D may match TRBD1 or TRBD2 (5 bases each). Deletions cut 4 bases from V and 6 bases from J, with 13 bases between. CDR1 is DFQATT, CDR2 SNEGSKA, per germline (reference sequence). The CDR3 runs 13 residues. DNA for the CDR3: TGCAGTGCTATGGGACCCGGGACCAATGAGCAGTTCTTC. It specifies CSAMGPGTNEQFF.

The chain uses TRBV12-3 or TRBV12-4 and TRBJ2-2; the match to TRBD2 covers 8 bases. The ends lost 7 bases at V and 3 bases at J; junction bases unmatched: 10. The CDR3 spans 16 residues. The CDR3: CASTLSGTSHTGELFF. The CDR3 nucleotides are TGTGCCAGCACCCTCTCCGGGACTAGTCACACCGGGGAGCTGTTTTTT.

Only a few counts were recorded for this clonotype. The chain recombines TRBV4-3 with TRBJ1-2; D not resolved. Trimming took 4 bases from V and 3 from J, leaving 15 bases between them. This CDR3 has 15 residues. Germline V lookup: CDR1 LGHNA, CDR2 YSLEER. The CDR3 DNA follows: TGCGCCAGCAGCCGTGCACCCCCTGGCGACTATGGCTACACCTTC. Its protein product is CASSRAPPGDYGYTF.

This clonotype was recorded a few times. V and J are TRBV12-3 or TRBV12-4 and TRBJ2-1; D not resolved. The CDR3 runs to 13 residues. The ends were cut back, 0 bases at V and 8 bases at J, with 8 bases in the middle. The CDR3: CASSLARLYEQFF. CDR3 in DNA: TGTGCCAGCAGTTTAGCGAGACTGTATGAGCAGTTCTTC.

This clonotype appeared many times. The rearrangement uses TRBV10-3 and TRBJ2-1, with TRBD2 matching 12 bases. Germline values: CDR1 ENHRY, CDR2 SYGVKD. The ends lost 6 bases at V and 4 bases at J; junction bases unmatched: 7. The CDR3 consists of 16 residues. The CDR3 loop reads CAISRGLAGRYNEQFF. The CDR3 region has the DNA TGTGCCATCAGCCGTGGACTAGCGGGACGGTACAATGAGCAGTTCTTC.

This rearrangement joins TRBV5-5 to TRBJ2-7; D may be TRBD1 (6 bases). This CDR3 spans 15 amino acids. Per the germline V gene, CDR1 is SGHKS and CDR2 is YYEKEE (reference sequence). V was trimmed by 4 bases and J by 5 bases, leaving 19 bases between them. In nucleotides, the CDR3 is TGTGCCAGCAGCAGGACAGTCACTACCCTAAACGAGCAGTACTTC. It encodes CASSRTVTTLNEQYF.

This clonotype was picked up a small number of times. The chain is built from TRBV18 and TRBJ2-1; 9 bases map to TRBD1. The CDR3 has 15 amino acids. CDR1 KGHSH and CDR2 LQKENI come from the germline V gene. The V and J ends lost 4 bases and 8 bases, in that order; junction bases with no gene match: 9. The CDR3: CASSLRQGVLDEQFF. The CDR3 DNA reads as TGTGCCAGCTCACTGCGACAGGGGGTCCTGGATGAGCAGTTCTTC.

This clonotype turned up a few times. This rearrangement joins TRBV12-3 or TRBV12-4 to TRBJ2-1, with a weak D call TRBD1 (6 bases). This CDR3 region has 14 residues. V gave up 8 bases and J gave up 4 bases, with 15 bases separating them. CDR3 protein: CASEGGINYNEQFF. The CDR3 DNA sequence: TGTGCCAGCGAAGGGGGAATCAATTACAATGAGCAGTTCTTC.

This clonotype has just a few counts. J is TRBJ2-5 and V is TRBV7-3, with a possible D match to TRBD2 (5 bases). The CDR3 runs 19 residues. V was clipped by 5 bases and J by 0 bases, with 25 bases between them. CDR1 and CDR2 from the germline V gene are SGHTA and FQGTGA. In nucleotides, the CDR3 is TGTGCCAGCAGCCCGTTAATGGGCCGAGGGTCTGCGTACCAAGAGACCCAGTACTTC. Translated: CASSPLMGRGSAYQETQYF.

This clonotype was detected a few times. CDR3 residues: CASRGEAPTYEQYF. CDR3 in DNA: TGTGCCTCCAGGGGGGAGGCCCCGACCTACGAGCAGTACTTC. The V gene is TRBV10-3, the J gene TRBJ2-7; the D gene is possibly TRBD1 (7 bases). This CDR3 is 14 amino acids long. V was shortened by 11 bases and J by 2 bases, with 19 bases between the two germline ends. CDR1 is ENHRY and CDR2 is SYGVKD in the germline V gene.

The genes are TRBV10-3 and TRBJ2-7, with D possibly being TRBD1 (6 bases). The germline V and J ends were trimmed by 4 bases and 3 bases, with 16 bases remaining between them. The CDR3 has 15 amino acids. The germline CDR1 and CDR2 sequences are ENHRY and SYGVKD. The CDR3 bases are TGTGCCATCAGTGTGGGGGCAGGGTACGGCTACGAGCAGTACTTC. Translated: CAISVGAGYGYEQYF.

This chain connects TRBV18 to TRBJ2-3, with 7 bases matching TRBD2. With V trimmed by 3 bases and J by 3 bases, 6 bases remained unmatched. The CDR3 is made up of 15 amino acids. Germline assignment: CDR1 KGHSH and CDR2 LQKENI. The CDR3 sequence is CASSPFLGGTDTQYF. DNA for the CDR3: TGTGCCAGCTCACCGTTCTTGGGGGGGACAGATACGCAGTATTTT.

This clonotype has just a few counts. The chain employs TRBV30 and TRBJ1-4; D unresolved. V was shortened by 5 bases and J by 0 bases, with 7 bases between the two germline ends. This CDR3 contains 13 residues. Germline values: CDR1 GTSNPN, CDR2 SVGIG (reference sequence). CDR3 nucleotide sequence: TGTGCCTGGGATGCTGCAACTAATGAAAAACTGTTTTTT. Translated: CAWDAATNEKLFF.

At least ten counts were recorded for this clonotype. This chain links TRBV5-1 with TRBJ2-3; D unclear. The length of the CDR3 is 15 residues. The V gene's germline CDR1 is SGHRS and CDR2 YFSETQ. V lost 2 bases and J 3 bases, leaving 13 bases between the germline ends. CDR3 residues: CASSFALAGTDTQYF. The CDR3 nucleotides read TGCGCCAGCAGCTTTGCCCTGGCCGGAACAGATACGCAGTATTTT.

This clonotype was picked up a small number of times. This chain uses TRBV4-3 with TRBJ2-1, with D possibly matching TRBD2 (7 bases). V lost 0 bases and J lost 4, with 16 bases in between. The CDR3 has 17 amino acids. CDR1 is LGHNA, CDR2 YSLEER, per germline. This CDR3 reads CASSQDIGGARYNEQFF. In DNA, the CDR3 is TGCGCCAGCAGCCAAGATATAGGGGGGGCGCGATACAATGAGCAGTTCTTC.

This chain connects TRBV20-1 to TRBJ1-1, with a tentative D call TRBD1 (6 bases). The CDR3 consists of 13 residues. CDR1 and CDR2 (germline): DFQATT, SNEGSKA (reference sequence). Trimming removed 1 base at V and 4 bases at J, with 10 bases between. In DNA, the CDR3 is TGCAGTGCTAGAGCAGGGGTTCGCACTGAAGCTTTCTTT. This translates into CSARAGVRTEAFF.

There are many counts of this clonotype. In DNA, the CDR3 is TGTGCCAGCGTACAGACTTTTCCGGGCTACGAGCAGTACTTC. It yields the protein CASVQTFPGYEQYF. The J gene is TRBJ2-7, the V gene TRBV11-2, with D uncertain. The CDR3 runs 14 residues. Germline V gives CDR1 SGHAT, CDR2 FQNNGV. V was shortened by 8 bases and J by 3 bases, with 17 bases between the two germline ends.

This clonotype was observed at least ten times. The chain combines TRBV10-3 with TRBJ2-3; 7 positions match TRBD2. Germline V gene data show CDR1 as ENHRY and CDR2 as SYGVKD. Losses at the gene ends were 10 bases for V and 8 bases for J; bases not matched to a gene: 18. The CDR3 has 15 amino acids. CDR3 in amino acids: CATASQAGNFGTQYF. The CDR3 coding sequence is TGTGCCACCGCCTCCCAAGCGGGAAACTTCGGTACGCAGTATTTT.

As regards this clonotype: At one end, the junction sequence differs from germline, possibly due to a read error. The CDR3 loop is CASLWEVIF. In DNA, the CDR3 is TGTGCCAGCCTCTGGGAGGTAATCTTC. The rearrangement joins TRBV12-3 or TRBV12-4 to TRBJ2-7; perhaps TRBD2 as D (6 bases). The CDR3 is 9 residues long.